Sequencing of this T cell receptor (beta chain) was carried out in a study of shared clonotypes between healthy human individuals. Here immunoSEQ multiplex PCR was the method, and the copy in TCRdb shows in-frame clones only, minus some. The sample records approximately 460,000 clones, roughly three quarters being singletons. Each donor was a Caucasian adult residing in Nashville, Tennessee. Germline-derived CDR1 and CDR2 are SGHTA and FQGNSA. There are 15 residues in the CDR3. J was trimmed by 2 bases and V by 5 bases; bases with no gene match: 7. Sequenced sample: PBMCs. The sequence came from a woman in her thirties or forties in good health. Some clones in this sample may be carry-over from other donors' samples. The chain couples TRBV7-2 to TRBJ2-7; 9 bases line up with TRBD1. This CDR3 reads CASSNRDRVTYEQYF. Here the CDR3 DNA reads TGTGCCAGCAGCAACCGGGACAGGGTTACCTACGAGCAGTACTTC.